This T cell receptor (beta chain) is drawn from a study of shared clonotypes between healthy human individuals. Worth noting for this clone: The antigen remains unidentified.

General observations from the study: Few donors restricted represented genetic and exposure-history diversity. A handful of donors had around 5.2% of their naive CD4 clonotypes in common.

V was trimmed by 7 bases and J by 6 bases, leaving 18 bases between them. The CDR3 totals 14 residues. Germline CDR1 reads MNHNS; CDR2 reads SASEGT. This table comes from immunoSEQ multiplex PCR, and its TCRdb copy is limited to in-frame clones, with some not included. In the table there are 2 million to 2.5 million clones, nearly 97% of which are singletons. Donors included only healthy HIV-negative adults lacking recent acute infections or vaccinations. The investigators split CD4+ cells into a CD45RA+ naive subset and a CD45RA-negative memory subset. The TCR comes from a man aged 18-30 years in good health. The chain combines TRBV6-1 with TRBJ1-2; tentatively, D is TRBD1 (5 bases). The sequencing input was naive CD4+ T cells sorted from blood. Specified subset: CD45RA+ positively selected. CDR3 nucleotide sequence: TGTGCCAGCATTCGGGGGTTCGACGTGCATGGCTACACCTTC. It is translated as CASIRGFDVHGYTF.